The TCR beta chain described here comes from a study of brain T cells in children with intractable seizures. The CDR3 sequence is 19 residues long. With V trimmed by 2 bases and J by 5 bases, 15 bases remained unmatched. Germline CDR1 is LGHNA and CDR2 is YNFKEQ. Study-wide results and limits: Absence of clones before surgery may stem from lower sequencing depth. HCMV serostatus was not known, and viral specificity came from CDR3 similarity only.

As for this clone: Its target is unknown.

Sequencing was performed with immunoSEQ multiplex PCR; in TCRdb, only in-frame clones are kept and a portion is missing. The table has about 340,000 clones, over 90% seen once. Time point given: blood from clinic visit 5 months post-surgery; TSC patient then seizure free. Before surgery, patients took at least one anti-epileptic drug. V gene TRBV4-2 combines with J gene TRBJ2-2; 9 bases match TRBD2. The receptor comes from a boy under two years old with tuberous sclerosis and intractable seizures. Sample: peripheral blood, taken more than 4 months after surgery. The CDR3: CASSQPPELAGPVTGELFF. The CDR3 region has the DNA TGTGCCAGCAGCCAACCTCCCGAGCTAGCGGGGCCTGTAACCGGGGAGCTGTTTTTT.